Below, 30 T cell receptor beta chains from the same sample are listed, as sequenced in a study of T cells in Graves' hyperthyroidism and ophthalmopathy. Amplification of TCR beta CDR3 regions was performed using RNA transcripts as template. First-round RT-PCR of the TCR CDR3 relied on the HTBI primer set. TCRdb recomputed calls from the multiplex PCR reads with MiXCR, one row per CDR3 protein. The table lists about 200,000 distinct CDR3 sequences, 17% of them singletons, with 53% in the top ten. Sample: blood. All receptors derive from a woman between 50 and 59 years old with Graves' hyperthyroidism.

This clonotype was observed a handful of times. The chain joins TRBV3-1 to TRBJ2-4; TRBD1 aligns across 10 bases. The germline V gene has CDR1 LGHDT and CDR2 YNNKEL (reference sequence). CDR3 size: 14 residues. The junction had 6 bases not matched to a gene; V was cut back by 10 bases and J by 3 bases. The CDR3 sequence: CATGGQGGKNIQYF. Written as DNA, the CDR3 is TGTGCCACGGGCGGACAGGGGGGCAAAAACATTCAGTACTTC.

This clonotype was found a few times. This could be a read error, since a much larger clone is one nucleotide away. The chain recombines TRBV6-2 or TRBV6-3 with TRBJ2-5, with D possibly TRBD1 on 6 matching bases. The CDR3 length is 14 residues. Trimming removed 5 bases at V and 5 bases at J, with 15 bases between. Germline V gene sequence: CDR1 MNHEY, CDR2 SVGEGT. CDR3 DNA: TGTGCCAGCAGTCGACAGGTGGCTGGGGAGACCCAGTACTTC. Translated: CASSRQVAGETQYF.

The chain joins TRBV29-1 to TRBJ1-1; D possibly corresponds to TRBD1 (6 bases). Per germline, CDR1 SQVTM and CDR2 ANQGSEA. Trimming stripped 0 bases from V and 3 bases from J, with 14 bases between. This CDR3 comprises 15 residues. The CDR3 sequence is CSVEDSGGSYTEAFF. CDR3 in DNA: TGCAGCGTTGAAGATTCGGGGGGCTCGTACACTGAAGCTTTCTTT. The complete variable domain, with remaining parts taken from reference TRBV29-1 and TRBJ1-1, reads SAVISQKPSRDICQRGTSLTIQCQVDSQVTMMFWYRQQPGQSLTLIATANQGSEATYESGFVIDKFPISRPNLTFSTLTVSNMSPEDSSIYLCSVEDSGGSYTEAFFGQGTRLTVV.

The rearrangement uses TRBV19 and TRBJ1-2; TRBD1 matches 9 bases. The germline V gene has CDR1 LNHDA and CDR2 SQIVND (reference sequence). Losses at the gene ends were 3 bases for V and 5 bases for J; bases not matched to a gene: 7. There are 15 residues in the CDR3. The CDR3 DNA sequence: TGTGCCAGTAGTATCACAGGGGGCGCGGATTATGGCTACACCTTC. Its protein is CASSITGGADYGYTF. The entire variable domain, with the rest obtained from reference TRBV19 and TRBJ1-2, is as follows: DGGITQSPKYLFRKEGQNVTLSCEQNLNHDAMYWYRQDPGQGLRLIYYSQIVNDFQKGDIAEGYSVSREKKESFPLTVTSAQKNPTAFYLCASSITGGADYGYTFGSGTRLTVV.

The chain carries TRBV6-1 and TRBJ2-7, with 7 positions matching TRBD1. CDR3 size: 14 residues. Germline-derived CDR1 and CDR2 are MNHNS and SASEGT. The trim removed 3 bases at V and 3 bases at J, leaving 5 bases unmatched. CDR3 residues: CASSEIGGFYEQYF. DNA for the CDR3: TGTGCCAGCAGTGAGATAGGGGGCTTCTACGAGCAGTACTTC.

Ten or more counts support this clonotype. This CDR3 is CASNVIAGGLYNEQFF. The CDR3 region has the DNA TGTGCCAGTAACGTTATAGCGGGAGGTCTCTACAATGAGCAGTTCTTC. The chain has TRBV19 and TRBJ2-1, with 10 positions matching TRBD2. V lost 7 bases to trimming and J lost 3 bases; unmatched junction nucleotides: 9. The CDR3 sequence is 16 residues long. Germline CDR1 reads LNHDA; CDR2 reads SQIVND (reference sequence).

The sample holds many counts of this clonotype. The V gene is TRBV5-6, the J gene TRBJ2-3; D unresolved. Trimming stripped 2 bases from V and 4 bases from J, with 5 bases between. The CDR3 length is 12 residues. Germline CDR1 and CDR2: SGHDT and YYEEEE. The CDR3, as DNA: TGTGCCAGCAGCTTCCGATCAGATACGCAGTATTTT. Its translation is CASSFRSDTQYF.

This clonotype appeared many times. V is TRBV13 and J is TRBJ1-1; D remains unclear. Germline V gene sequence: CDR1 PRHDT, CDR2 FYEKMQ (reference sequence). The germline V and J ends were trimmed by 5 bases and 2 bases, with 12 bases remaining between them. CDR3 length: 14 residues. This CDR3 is CASSLYKANTEAFF. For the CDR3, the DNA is TGTGCCAGCAGCCTCTACAAGGCTAACACTGAAGCTTTCTTT.

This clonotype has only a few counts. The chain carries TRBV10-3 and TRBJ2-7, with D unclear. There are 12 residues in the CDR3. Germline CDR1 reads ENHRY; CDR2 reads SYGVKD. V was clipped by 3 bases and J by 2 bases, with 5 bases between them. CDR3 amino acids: CAISDSTYEQYF. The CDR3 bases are TGTGCCATCAGTGATTCTACCTACGAGCAGTACTTC.

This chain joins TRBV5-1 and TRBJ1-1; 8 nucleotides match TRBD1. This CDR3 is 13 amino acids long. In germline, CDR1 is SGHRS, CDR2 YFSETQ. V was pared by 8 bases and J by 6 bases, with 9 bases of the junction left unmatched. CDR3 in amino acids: CASQGAGAAEAFF. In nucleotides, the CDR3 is TGCGCCAGTCAGGGGGCGGGGGCCGCTGAAGCTTTCTTT. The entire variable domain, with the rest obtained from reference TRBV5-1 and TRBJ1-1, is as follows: KAGVTQTPRYLIKTRGQQVTLSCSPISGHRSVSWYQQTPGQGLQFLFEYFSETQRNKGNFPGRFSGRQFSNSRSEMNVSTLELGDSALYLCASQGAGAAEAFFGQGTRLTVV.

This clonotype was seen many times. The CDR3 loop is CASSEAPGTVYEQYF. The DNA for the CDR3 is TGTGCCAGCAGTGAAGCGCCAGGGACCGTCTACGAGCAGTACTTC. The gene calls are TRBV2 and TRBJ2-7; D may be TRBD1 or TRBD2 (5 bases each). In germline, CDR1 is SNHLY, CDR2 FYNNEI. This CDR3 comprises 15 residues. The V end lost 0 bases, the J end lost 3 bases, and 12 bases lay between the germline ends.

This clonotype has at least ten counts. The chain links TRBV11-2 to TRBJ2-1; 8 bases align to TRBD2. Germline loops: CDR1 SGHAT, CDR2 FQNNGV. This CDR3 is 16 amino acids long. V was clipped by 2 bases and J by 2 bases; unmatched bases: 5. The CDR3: CASSLSPGGTYNEQFF. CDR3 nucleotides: TGTGCCAGCAGCTTATCTCCGGGGGGGACCTACAATGAGCAGTTCTTC. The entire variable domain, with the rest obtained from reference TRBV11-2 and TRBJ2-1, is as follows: EAGVAQSPRYKIIEKRQSVAFWCNPISGHATLYWYQQILGQGPKLLIQFQNNGVVDDSQLPKDRFSAERLKGVDSTLKIQPAKLEDSAVYLCASSLSPGGTYNEQFFGPGTRLTVL.

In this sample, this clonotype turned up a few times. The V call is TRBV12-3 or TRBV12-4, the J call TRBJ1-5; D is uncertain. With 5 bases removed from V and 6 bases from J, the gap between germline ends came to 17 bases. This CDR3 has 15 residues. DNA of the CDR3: TGTGCCAGCAGTGAGGACGGTTTGGGAGGTCAGCCCCAGCATTTT. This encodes CASSEDGLGGQPQHF.

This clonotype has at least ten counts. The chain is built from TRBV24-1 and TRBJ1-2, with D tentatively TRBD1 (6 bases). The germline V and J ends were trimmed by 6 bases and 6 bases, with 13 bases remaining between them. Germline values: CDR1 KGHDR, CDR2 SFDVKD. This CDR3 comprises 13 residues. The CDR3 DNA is TGTGCCACCAGTCACACAGGGACCCATGGCTACACCTTC. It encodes CATSHTGTHGYTF.

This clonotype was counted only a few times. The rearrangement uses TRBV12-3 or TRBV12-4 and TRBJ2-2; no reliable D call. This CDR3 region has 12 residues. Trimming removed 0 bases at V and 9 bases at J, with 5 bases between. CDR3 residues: CASSLAHWELFF. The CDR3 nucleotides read TGTGCCAGCAGTTTAGCGCATTGGGAGCTGTTTTTT.

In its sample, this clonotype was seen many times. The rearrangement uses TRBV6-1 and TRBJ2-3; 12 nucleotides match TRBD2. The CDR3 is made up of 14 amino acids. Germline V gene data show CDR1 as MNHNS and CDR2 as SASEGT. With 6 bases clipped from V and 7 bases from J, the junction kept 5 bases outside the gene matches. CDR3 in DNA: TGTGCCAGCAGGCAGACTAGCGGGAGTCATACGCAGTATTTT. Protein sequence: CASRQTSGSHTQYF.

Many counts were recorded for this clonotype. The CDR3 bases are TGTGCCAGCAGCCCGGGACTAGCGGGAGACTTCTACGAGCAGTACTTC. It is translated as CASSPGLAGDFYEQYF. The chain uses TRBV11-3 and TRBJ2-7; TRBD2 matches at 14 bases. Germline V gene lookup returns CDR1 SGHNT and CDR2 YENEEA. The J segment lost 3 bases and the V segment lost 5 bases, leaving 6 bases of the junction unmatched. The CDR3 is 16 amino acids.

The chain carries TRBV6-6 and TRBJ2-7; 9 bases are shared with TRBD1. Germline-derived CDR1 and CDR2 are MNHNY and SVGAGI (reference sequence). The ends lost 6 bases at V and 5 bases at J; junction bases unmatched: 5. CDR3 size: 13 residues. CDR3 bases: TGTGCCAGCAGCTGGGGACAGGGCGACGAGCAGTACTTC. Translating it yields CASSWGQGDEQYF.

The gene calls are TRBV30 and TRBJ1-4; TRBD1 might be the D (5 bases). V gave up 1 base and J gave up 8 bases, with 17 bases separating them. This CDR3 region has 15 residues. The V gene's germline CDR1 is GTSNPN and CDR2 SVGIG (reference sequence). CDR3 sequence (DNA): TGTGCCTGGAGTGCACATATGGCCAACAGGGAAAAACTGTTTTTT. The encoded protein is CAWSAHMANREKLFF.

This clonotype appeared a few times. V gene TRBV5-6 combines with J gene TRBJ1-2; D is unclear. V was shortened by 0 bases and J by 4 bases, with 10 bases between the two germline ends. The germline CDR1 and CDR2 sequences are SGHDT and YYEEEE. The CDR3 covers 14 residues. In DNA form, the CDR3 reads TGTGCCAGCAGCTTGGCCTTTCGGGGCTATGGCTACACCTTC. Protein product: CASSLAFRGYGYTF.

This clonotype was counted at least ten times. The CDR3 nucleotides are TGTGCCAGCAGTCCCCCCGCGCGGCCTAACACTGAAGCTTTCTTT. Translating it yields CASSPPARPNTEAFF. The rearrangement uses TRBV27 and TRBJ1-1; D is unresolved. The germline CDR1 and CDR2 sequences are MNHEY and SMNVEV (reference sequence). Trimming took off 5 bases at V and 2 bases at J, with 15 bases between the two ends. This CDR3 is built from 15 residues.

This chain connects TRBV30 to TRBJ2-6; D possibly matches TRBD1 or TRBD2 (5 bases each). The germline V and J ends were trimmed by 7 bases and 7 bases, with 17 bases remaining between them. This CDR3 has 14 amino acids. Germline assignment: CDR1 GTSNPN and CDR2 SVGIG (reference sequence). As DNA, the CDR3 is TGTGCCTCCCTCGGGGCTGGATATGCCAACGTCCTGACTTTC. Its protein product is CASLGAGYANVLTF.

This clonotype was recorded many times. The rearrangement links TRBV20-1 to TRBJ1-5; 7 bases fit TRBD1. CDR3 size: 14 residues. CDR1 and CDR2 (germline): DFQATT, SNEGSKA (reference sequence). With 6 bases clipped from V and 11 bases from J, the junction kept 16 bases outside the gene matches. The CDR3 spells CSAKGEGAASAQHF. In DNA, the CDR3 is TGCAGTGCCAAGGGGGAGGGGGCGGCATCAGCCCAGCATTTT.

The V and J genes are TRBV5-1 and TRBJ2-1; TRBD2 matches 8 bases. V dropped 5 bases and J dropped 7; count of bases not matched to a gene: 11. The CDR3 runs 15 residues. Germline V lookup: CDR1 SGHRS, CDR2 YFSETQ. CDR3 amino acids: CASRSRGSGRNEQFF. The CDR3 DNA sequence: TGCGCCAGCAGATCCCGCGGGAGCGGGAGAAATGAGCAGTTCTTC.

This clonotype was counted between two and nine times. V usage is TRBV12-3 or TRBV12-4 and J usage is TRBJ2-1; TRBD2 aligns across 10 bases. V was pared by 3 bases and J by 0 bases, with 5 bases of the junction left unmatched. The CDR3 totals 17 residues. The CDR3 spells CASSFRTSGLSYNEQFF. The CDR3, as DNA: TGTGCCAGCAGTTTCAGGACTAGCGGACTCTCCTACAATGAGCAGTTCTTC.

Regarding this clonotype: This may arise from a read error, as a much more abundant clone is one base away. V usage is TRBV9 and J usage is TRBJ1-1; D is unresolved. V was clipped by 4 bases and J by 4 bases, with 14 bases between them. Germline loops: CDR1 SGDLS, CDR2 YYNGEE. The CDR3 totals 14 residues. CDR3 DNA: TGTGCCAGCAGCTCTACGGCCAAGTCCACTGAAGCTTTCTTT. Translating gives CASSSTAKSTEAFF.

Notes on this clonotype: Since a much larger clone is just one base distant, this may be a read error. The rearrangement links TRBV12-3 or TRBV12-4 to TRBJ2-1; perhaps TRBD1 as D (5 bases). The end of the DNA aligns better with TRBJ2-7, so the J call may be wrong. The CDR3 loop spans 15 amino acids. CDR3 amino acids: CASRSLRGTYNEQYF. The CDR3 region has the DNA TGTGCCAGCAGGTCCCTAAGGGGAACCTACAATGAGCAGTACTTC.

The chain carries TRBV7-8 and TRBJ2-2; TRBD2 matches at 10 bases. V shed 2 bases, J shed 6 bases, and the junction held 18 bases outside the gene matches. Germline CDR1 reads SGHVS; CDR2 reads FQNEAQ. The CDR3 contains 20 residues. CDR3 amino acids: CASSLFGWMSGRAMAGELFF. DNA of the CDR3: TGTGCCAGCAGCTTATTCGGTTGGATGAGCGGGAGGGCCATGGCCGGGGAGCTGTTTTTT.

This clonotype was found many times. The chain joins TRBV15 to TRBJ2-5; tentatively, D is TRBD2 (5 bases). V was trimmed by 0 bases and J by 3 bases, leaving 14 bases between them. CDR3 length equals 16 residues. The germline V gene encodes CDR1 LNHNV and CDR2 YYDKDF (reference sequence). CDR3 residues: CATSRDSSAGKETQYF. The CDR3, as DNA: TGTGCCACCAGCAGAGATAGCTCGGCGGGCAAAGAGACCCAGTACTTC. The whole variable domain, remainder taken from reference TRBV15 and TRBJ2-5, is DAMVIQNPRYQVTQFGKPVTLSCSQTLNHNVMYWYQQKSSQAPKLLFHYYDKDFNNEADTPDNFQSRRPNTSFCFLDIRSPGLGDTAMYLCATSRDSSAGKETQYFGPGTRLLVL.

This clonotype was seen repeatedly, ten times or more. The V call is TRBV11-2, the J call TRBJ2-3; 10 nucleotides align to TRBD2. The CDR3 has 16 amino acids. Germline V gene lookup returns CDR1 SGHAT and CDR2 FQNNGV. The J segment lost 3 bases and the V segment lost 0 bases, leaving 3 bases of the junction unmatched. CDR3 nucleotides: TGTGCCAGCAGCTTAGACGGACTAGCGGTGACAGATACGCAGTATTTT. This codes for CASSLDGLAVTDTQYF.